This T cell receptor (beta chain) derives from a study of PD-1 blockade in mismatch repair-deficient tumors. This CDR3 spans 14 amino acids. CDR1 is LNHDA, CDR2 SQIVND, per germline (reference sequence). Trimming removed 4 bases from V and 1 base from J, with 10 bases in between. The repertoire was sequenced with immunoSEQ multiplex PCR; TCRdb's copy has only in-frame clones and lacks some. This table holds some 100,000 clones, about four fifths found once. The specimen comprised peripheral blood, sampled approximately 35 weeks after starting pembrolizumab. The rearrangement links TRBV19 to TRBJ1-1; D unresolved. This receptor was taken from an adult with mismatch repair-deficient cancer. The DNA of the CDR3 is TGTGCCAGTAGTAATCAGGTATCGAACACTGAAGCTTTCTTT. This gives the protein CASSNQVSNTEAFF.